The 17 T cell receptor beta chains below come from one sample, sequenced in a study of blood T cells in healthy people across ages. Sample-barcoded 5' priming and a J-beta primer mix drove a second PCR of roughly 6 to 12 cycles. TCRdb re-called the 5' RACE reads through MiXCR, storing one row per CDR3 protein. This sample carries roughly 800,000 distinct CDR3 sequences, approximately 35% of them seen once, and the ten largest clones take 13%. Sample: blood. The receptors come from a man aged 18 to 29 in good health.

This clonotype has more than one count but fewer than ten. The chain has TRBV20-1 and TRBJ2-3; 12 bases are shared with TRBD2. The CDR3 extends over 17 amino acids. Trimming at V came to 5 bases and at J to 2 bases, leaving 11 bases not matched to a gene. Per germline, CDR1 DFQATT and CDR2 SNEGSKA (reference sequence). CDR3 coding DNA: TGCAGTGCTCAGACTAGCGGGGGCCCCCTTTACACAGATACGCAGTATTTT. It yields the protein CSAQTSGGPLYTDTQYF.

The genes are TRBV6-5 and TRBJ2-5; possibly TRBD1 or TRBD2 for D (5 bases each). The germline CDR1 and CDR2 sequences are MNHEY and SVGAGI. Trimming took 10 bases from V and 4 from J, leaving 16 bases between them. CDR3 length equals 13 residues. The CDR3: CATLGAKGETQYF. The CDR3 DNA follows: TGTGCCACCCTCGGGGCAAAGGGAGAGACCCAGTACTTC.

This clonotype was seen a few times. V gene TRBV3-1 combines with J gene TRBJ1-5; D may be TRBD1 (5 bases). The germline CDR1 and CDR2 sequences are LGHDT and YNNKEL (reference sequence). CDR3 length equals 14 residues. The germline V and J ends were trimmed by 5 bases and 6 bases, with 14 bases remaining between them. This CDR3 is CASSNGQGSQPQHF. The CDR3 DNA is TGTGCCAGCAGCAATGGGCAGGGTTCTCAGCCCCAGCATTTT. Filled out from reference TRBV3-1 and TRBJ1-5, the complete variable domain reads DTAVSQTPKYLVTQMGNDKSIKCEQNLGHDTMYWYKQDSKKFLKIMFSYNNKELIINETVPNRFSPKSPDKAHLNLHINSLELGDSAVYFCASSNGQGSQPQHFGDGTRLSIL.

The chain links TRBV29-1 to TRBJ2-5, with D possibly being TRBD2 (6 bases). Trimming took off 5 bases at V and 3 bases at J, with 10 bases between the two ends. Germline loops: CDR1 SQVTM, CDR2 ANQGSEA. CDR3 length equals 12 residues. The CDR3 protein is CSVLWGEETQYF. The CDR3 coding sequence is TGCAGCGTTCTCTGGGGGGAAGAGACCCAGTACTTC.

J is TRBJ1-5 and V is TRBV6-6; TRBD1 matches 9 bases. Germline V lookup: CDR1 MNHNY, CDR2 SVGAGI (reference sequence). This CDR3 is built from 15 residues. Unmatched junction bases numbered 9, after V lost 5 bases and J lost 7 bases. The CDR3 here is CASSPTGGDGQPQHF. The DNA for the CDR3 is TGTGCCAGCAGTCCCACAGGGGGCGATGGACAGCCCCAGCATTTT.

The rearrangement links TRBV20-1 to TRBJ1-2, with D possibly being TRBD1 (6 bases). V gave up 6 bases and J gave up 7 bases, with 21 bases separating them. CDR1 is DFQATT, CDR2 SNEGSKA, per germline (reference sequence). There are 14 residues in the CDR3. The CDR3 sequence is CSASPPPGVAGYTF. CDR3 DNA sequence: TGCAGTGCCTCACCCCCCCCAGGGGTGGCTGGCTACACCTTC.

This clonotype was observed a handful of times. The chain couples TRBV20-1 to TRBJ1-2; no clear D. The CDR3 runs 15 residues. Germline V gives CDR1 DFQATT, CDR2 SNEGSKA (reference sequence). V shed 5 bases and J shed 2 bases, with 18 bases lying between them. CDR3 DNA sequence: TGCAGTGCTCGAACTGGTGGGGTGACCAACTATGGCTACACCTTC. Its protein product is CSARTGGVTNYGYTF.

V gene TRBV20-1 combines with J gene TRBJ2-7, with 10 nucleotides matching TRBD1. The J call may be mistaken, given a closer DNA end match to TRBJ2-5. Per the germline V gene, CDR1 is DFQATT and CDR2 is SNEGSKA (reference sequence). The CDR3 sequence is 16 residues long. This CDR3 is CSARDRQGARWETQYF. CDR3 in DNA: TGCAGTGCTAGAGATCGACAGGGGGCGCGGTGGGAGACCCAGTACTTC.

This clonotype was picked up a small number of times. This rearrangement joins TRBV6-1 to TRBJ2-3, with D uncertain. The germline gives CDR1 MNHNS, CDR2 SASEGT. This CDR3 has 13 amino acids. The V and J ends lost 4 bases and 6 bases respectively, with 11 bases between them. This chain's CDR3 is CASSGSIMDTQYF. The CDR3 region has the DNA TGTGCCAGCAGTGGATCAATTATGGATACGCAGTATTTT.

The chain carries TRBV20-1 and TRBJ2-1, with 9 bases aligning to TRBD1. With 4 bases clipped from V and 5 bases from J, the junction kept 6 bases outside the gene matches. CDR3 length: 14 residues. Germline CDR1 is DFQATT and CDR2 is SNEGSKA (reference sequence). CDR3 region: CSAMAGQGNNEQFF. The CDR3 DNA reads as TGCAGTGCTATGGCCGGACAGGGGAACAATGAGCAGTTCTTC.

This clonotype was seen only a few times. The chain is built from TRBV3-1 and TRBJ2-3; D gene ambiguous. V shed 6 bases and J shed 2 bases, with 15 bases lying between them. Germline lookup yields CDR1 LGHDT and CDR2 YNNKEL (reference sequence). CDR3 length: 15 amino acids. CDR3 loop: CASRSDSPYTDTQYF. Here the CDR3 DNA reads TGTGCCAGCAGATCCGACTCCCCCTACACAGATACGCAGTATTTT.

V gene TRBV29-1 combines with J gene TRBJ2-1; 11 bases map to TRBD2. V was pared by 2 bases and J by 10 bases, with 4 bases of the junction left unmatched. The CDR3 length is 13 residues. CDR1 and CDR2 from the germline V gene are SQVTM and ANQGSEA. CDR3 residues: CSVELAGGEEQFF. The CDR3 nucleotides read TGCAGCGTTGAACTAGCGGGGGGCGAAGAGCAGTTCTTC.

The chain joins TRBV6-2 or TRBV6-3 to TRBJ2-5; unclear D gene. Looked up from germline, CDR1 is MNHEY and CDR2 is SVGEGT. With 0 bases removed from V and 11 bases from J, the gap between germline ends came to 13 bases. The CDR3 totals 13 residues. The CDR3 loop reads CASSYSGIHEQYF. In DNA form, the CDR3 reads TGTGCCAGCAGTTACTCCGGTATCCATGAGCAGTACTTC.

This chain uses TRBV24-1 with TRBJ1-5; TRBD1 aligns across 7 bases. Germline lookup yields CDR1 KGHDR and CDR2 SFDVKD. Trimming removed 5 bases from V and 6 bases from J; junction bases left unmatched: 6. The CDR3 is 14 residues long. CDR3 coding DNA: TGTGCCACCAGTGGACAGGGTGTCTCTCAGCCCCAGCATTTT. This gives the protein CATSGQGVSQPQHF.

This chain joins TRBV5-1 and TRBJ1-1, with D perhaps TRBD1 (6 bases). From germline, CDR1 is SGHRS and CDR2 YFSETQ. The CDR3 runs 16 residues. The V gene lost 2 bases and the J gene lost 0 bases, with 14 bases spanning the gap. This CDR3 is CASSLQGRILNTEAFF. CDR3 DNA: TGCGCCAGCAGCTTACAGGGACGGATATTGAACACTGAAGCTTTCTTT.

This clonotype was seen a handful of times. The chain employs TRBV20-1 and TRBJ1-4; possibly TRBD1 for D (5 bases). Germline assignment: CDR1 DFQATT and CDR2 SNEGSKA (reference sequence). The CDR3 is 14 residues long. V was shortened by 2 bases and J by 5 bases, with 12 bases between the two germline ends. The CDR3 spells CSARQYQGNEKLFF. The CDR3 DNA is TGCAGTGCTAGACAGTATCAGGGAAATGAAAAACTGTTTTTT.

V gene TRBV10-3 combines with J gene TRBJ2-1, with TRBD2 identical over 11 bases. V shed 6 bases and J 8 bases; nucleotides not matched to a gene: 18. There are 18 residues in the CDR3. The germline V gene has CDR1 ENHRY and CDR2 SYGVKD. The CDR3 region is CAISDPKSRLAGHDEQFF. CDR3 sequence (DNA): TGTGCCATCAGCGATCCTAAATCTCGACTAGCGGGGCACGATGAGCAGTTCTTC.